Detailed here is one T cell receptor beta chain. What it recognizes is unknown. This record belongs to a study of response to subunit inactivated influenza vaccine. The study, taken as a whole, reports: After each seasonal influenza vaccination, few new T cells are recruited, the authors suggested.

With V trimmed by 4 bases and J by 4 bases, 9 bases remained unmatched. Per germline, CDR1 SQVTM and CDR2 ANQGSEA. This CDR3 region has 15 residues. In TCRdb, the RT-PCR reads were re-called with MiXCR into one record per CDR3 protein. The data hold about 800,000 distinct CDR3 sequences, with 21% observed a single time. The chain uses TRBV29-1 and TRBJ1-3; 8 bases align to TRBD1. The sequenced sample was PBMCs from blood, obtained less than 6 days after vaccination. The receptor was derived from a man aged 45-65 years who received an inactivated influenza vaccine. The DNA of the CDR3 is TGCAGCGTTGGGTTCAGGGGGCGCGGAGGAAACACCATATATTTT. Translation gives CSVGFRGRGGNTIYF.